Below, 14 T cell receptor beta chains from the same sample are listed, as sequenced in a study of metastatic and nonmetastatic thyroid tumors. All patients were treatment-naive before thyroid surgery. With MiXCR, TCRdb reprocessed the PCR reads. In the table there are about 7,300 clones, more than 2.5% of which are singletons. The specimen was tumor tissue. The receptors come from a female donor with papillary thyroid cancer or a benign thyroid nodule (not recorded which). Some clones in this sample may be carry-over from other donors' samples.

This clone has at least ten counts. V usage is TRBV19 and J usage is TRBJ2-1; TRBD2 matches 9 bases. The germline V gene encodes CDR1 LNHDA and CDR2 SQIVND (reference sequence). V was pared by 6 bases and J by 8 bases, with 8 bases of the junction left unmatched. This CDR3 region has 14 residues. DNA of the CDR3: TGTGCCAGTAGGTCCCTAGCGGGAAGCGATGAGCAGTTCTTC. It translates to CASRSLAGSDEQFF.

The sample holds many counts of this clone. The sample holds other DNA sequences that translate to the same CDR3. This chain uses TRBV5-1 with TRBJ1-4, with D unresolved. Looked up from germline, CDR1 is SGHRS and CDR2 is YFSETQ. The V and J ends lost 0 bases and 8 bases respectively, with 11 bases between them. The length of the CDR3 is 14 residues. The CDR3 reads CASSLVAGGEKLFF. The DNA for the CDR3 is TGCGCCAGCAGCTTGGTGGCGGGAGGGGAAAAACTGTTTTTT.

This clone was seen ten or more times. The chain carries TRBV24-1 and TRBJ2-5; D not certain. This CDR3 has 13 residues. The germline V and J ends were trimmed by 5 bases and 5 bases, with 11 bases remaining between them. CDR1 KGHDR and CDR2 SFDVKD come from the germline V gene. CDR3 residues: CATSGTPWETQYF. The DNA for the CDR3 is TGTGCCACCAGTGGTACCCCTTGGGAGACCCAGTACTTC.

This clone was seen repeatedly, ten times or more. The chain combines TRBV2 with TRBJ2-4; D is ambiguous. The germline V gene encodes CDR1 SNHLY and CDR2 FYNNEI. This CDR3 has 11 residues. V was pared by 3 bases and J by 15 bases, with 12 bases between. CDR3 in DNA: TGTGCCAGCAGTGATTTTGCCCGGTGGTACTTC. Amino acid sequence: CASSDFARWYF.

This clone came up many times. The V call is TRBV20-1, the J call TRBJ1-1; 9 positions match TRBD1. Unmatched junction bases numbered 8, after V lost 5 bases and J lost 10 bases. The CDR3 runs 12 residues. The germline V gene encodes CDR1 DFQATT and CDR2 SNEGSKA (reference sequence). The CDR3 protein is CSAGGQGSGAFF. CDR3 DNA: TGCAGTGCTGGGGGACAGGGCTCGGGAGCTTTCTTT.

The sample holds many counts of this clone. The rearrangement joins TRBV7-8 to TRBJ2-5; D not resolved. Per the germline V gene, CDR1 is SGHVS and CDR2 is FQNEAQ. V shed 4 bases and J shed 1 base, with 13 bases lying between them. The CDR3 spans 15 residues. The CDR3 region has the DNA TGTGCCAGCAGCTCGAGCAATGGAATCCAAGAGACCCAGTACTTC. This codes for CASSSSNGIQETQYF.

The chain recombines TRBV19 with TRBJ2-1, with 13 bases identical to TRBD2. This CDR3 has 17 amino acids. The germline V gene encodes CDR1 LNHDA and CDR2 SQIVND (reference sequence). The junction had 7 bases not matched to a gene; V was cut back by 4 bases and J by 4 bases. CDR3 bases: TGTGCCAGTAGTAAAACTAGCGGGAGGGCGCCATACAATGAGCAGTTCTTC. This gives the protein CASSKTSGRAPYNEQFF. Full variable domain (remainder filled in from reference TRBV19 and TRBJ2-1): DGGITQSPKYLFRKEGQNVTLSCEQNLNHDAMYWYRQDPGQGLRLIYYSQIVNDFQKGDIAEGYSVSREKKESFPLTVTSAQKNPTAFYLCASSKTSGRAPYNEQFFGPGTRLTVL.

This clone was observed many times. The genes are TRBV10-3 and TRBJ1-5, with D unclear. V gave up 3 bases and J gave up 1 base, with 7 bases separating them. Per the germline V gene, CDR1 is ENHRY and CDR2 is SYGVKD. The CDR3 totals 14 residues. The CDR3 is CAISDAMSNQPQHF. CDR3 in DNA: TGTGCCATCAGTGACGCCATGAGCAATCAGCCCCAGCATTTT.

This clone was counted ten times or more. This sequence joins TRBV11-3 and TRBJ2-7; 8 nucleotides agree with TRBD1. The V gene's germline CDR1 is SGHNT and CDR2 YENEEA. J gave up 11 bases and V 4 bases, and 7 bases lay outside the gene matches. The CDR3 sequence is 12 residues long. In nucleotides, the CDR3 is TGTGCCAGCAGCTCCTACAGGGGGTCTGAGTACTTC. Translating it yields CASSSYRGSEYF.

This clone was picked up many times. J is TRBJ1-1 and V is TRBV9; D possibly corresponds to TRBD1 (5 bases). With 2 bases removed from V and 6 bases from J, the gap between germline ends came to 17 bases. From germline, CDR1 is SGDLS and CDR2 YYNGEE. This CDR3 comprises 15 residues. The CDR3 coding sequence is TGTGCCAGCAGCGTCTATGTCGGGGGTGGCGCTGAAGCTTTCTTT. This translates into CASSVYVGGGAEAFF.

This clone was seen at least ten times. DNA of the CDR3: TGCAGCTCCAAGGGGGACCTCTATGATTTCGGCTACACCTTC. Translation gives CSSKGDLYDFGYTF. The V and J genes are TRBV29-1 and TRBJ1-2, with D perhaps TRBD1 (6 bases). The CDR3 runs to 14 residues. CDR1 SQVTM and CDR2 ANQGSEA come from the germline V gene. V lost 8 bases, J lost 8 bases, and 24 bases lay in between.

The sample holds many counts of this clone. V gene TRBV13 combines with J gene TRBJ2-5; 8 nucleotides match TRBD2. The CDR3 runs to 16 residues. The germline V gene encodes CDR1 PRHDT and CDR2 FYEKMQ (reference sequence). V dropped 4 bases and J dropped 4; count of bases not matched to a gene: 11. CDR3 in amino acids: CASSSQTGGAGETQYF. The CDR3 DNA reads TGTGCCAGCAGCTCTCAAACGGGGGGGGCGGGAGAGACCCAGTACTTC.

The table lists this clone with many counts. Because the CDR3 is missing its conserved closing phenylalanine or tryptophan, this is likely a read error. The V gene is TRBV20-1, the J gene TRBJ2-1, with D perhaps TRBD2 (5 bases). Germline lookup yields CDR1 DFQATT and CDR2 SNEGSKA (reference sequence). The CDR3 loop spans 17 amino acids. Trimming took 0 bases from V and 3 from J, leaving 18 bases between them. This chain's CDR3 is CSARDVISATIYNEQFV. In DNA, the CDR3 is TGCAGTGCTAGAGATGTGATTAGCGCAACAATCTACAATGAGCAGTTCGTC.

This clone has a count of ten or more. The chain links TRBV28 to TRBJ1-1; a weak D match, TRBD1 (5 bases). Germline V lookup: CDR1 MDHEN, CDR2 SYDVKM. The CDR3 extends over 15 amino acids. V shed 4 bases and J shed 0 bases, with 12 bases lying between them. CDR3 sequence reads: CASSWGGSMNTEAFF. Here the CDR3 DNA reads TGTGCCAGCAGTTGGGGGGGATCCATGAACACTGAAGCTTTCTTT.